Listed below are T cell receptor beta chains from one sample, sequenced in a study of CD8 T cells in Susac syndrome. One entry per CDR3 protein results from TCRdb running MiXCR on the immunoSEQ multiplex PCR reads. The table shows around 46,000 distinct CDR3 sequences, with 80% to 95% occurring only once. The sample taken for sequencing was CD8+ T cells from PBMCs. The receptors come from a human donor in good health. The CDR3 runs from the conserved cysteine through the conserved F or W. The D gene is left open where the match is weak. Size is omitted from some rows. Given values are once, few, many or a class for expanded clones.

J,size,V,D,DNA,CDR3
TRBJ2-3,.,TRBV29-1,TRBD2,TGCAGCGTTGAAGGGACTAGTACTACTAGCACAGATACGCAGTATTTT,CSVEGTSTTSTDTQYF
TRBJ1-1,once,TRBV28,TRBD1,TGTGCCAGCAGTTTAGTCTGGACAGGGGGAGTGAACACTGAAGCTTTCTTT,CASSLVWTGGVNTEAFF
TRBJ2-7,.,TRBV29-1,.,TGCAGCGTTGAAGATCTTAGTGGCTACGAGCAGTACTTC,CSVEDLSGYEQYF
TRBJ2-1,.,TRBV12-3/TRBV12-4,.,TGTGCCAGCTCTAGCTCTGGTGAGCAGTTCTTC,CASSSSGEQFF
TRBJ2-7,once,TRBV7-6,TRBD1,TGTGCCAGCAGTCCCATAACAGGGGGCCTGACCCCCGGCTCCTACGAGCAGTACTTC,CASSPITGGLTPGSYEQYF
TRBJ1-1,.,TRBV6-5,.,TGTGCCAGCAGCCTGACACGGTCGGCTGAAGCTTTCTTT,CASSLTRSAEAFF
TRBJ1-1,.,TRBV2,.,TGTGCCAGCAGTGAGGGGGCATCTTTCTTT,CASSEGASFF
TRBJ2-7,.,TRBV27,.,TGTGCCACCAGGAGGGCGAGCTCCTACGAGCAGTACTTC,CATRRASSYEQYF
TRBJ1-1,.,TRBV7-8,TRBD1,TGTGCCAGCAGCTGGACAGGTTTTAGCACTGAAGCTTTCTTT,CASSWTGFSTEAFF
TRBJ1-1,.,TRBV5-6,TRBD1,TGTGCCAGCAGCTCATGGACAGGAATGAACACTGAAGCTTTCTTT,CASSSWTGMNTEAFF
TRBJ2-6,.,TRBV19,.,TGTGCCAGTAGTCTGCTCGACTCTGGGGCCAACGTCCTGACTTTC,CASSLLDSGANVLTF
TRBJ2-2,.,TRBV20-1,TRBD1,TGCAGTGCTCGATCACGACAGGGGGCGACGAACACCGGGGAGCTGTTTTTT,CSARSRQGATNTGELFF
TRBJ1-2,.,TRBV13,.,TGTGCCAGCACCCGCGACAGGACCGCGCAAAGCTACACCTTC,CASTRDRTAQSYTF
TRBJ1-4,.,TRBV7-9,.,TGTGCCAGCAGCCAGAAGGGGGGAAATGAAAAACTGTTTTTT,CASSQKGGNEKLFF
TRBJ1-2,.,TRBV29-1,.,TGCAGCGTTGAAGGTGAAGGGGGGGTGGACTCTGGCTACACCTTC,CSVEGEGGVDSGYTF
TRBJ2-2,few,TRBV4-1,.,TGCGCCAGCAGCCAAGTTTGGTCCTCGGCGGGGGAGCTGTTTTTT,CASSQVWSSAGELFF
TRBJ2-3,.,TRBV6-2/TRBV6-3,TRBD2,TGTGCCAGCAGGCCGCGACTAGCGGAAAGCACAGATACGCAGTATTTT,CASRPRLAESTDTQYF
TRBJ2-4,.,TRBV4-1,.,TGCGCCAGCAGCCCCAAAAACATTCAGTACTTC,CASSPKNIQYF
TRBJ2-7,.,TRBV20-1,TRBD1,TGCAGTGCTAGATCCCAGGACAGGGCCTACGAGCAGTACTTC,CSARSQDRAYEQYF
TRBJ2-7,once,TRBV6-1,.,TGTGCCAGCAGTGAAGTAAAACAGGGTCCCTACGAGCAGTACTTC,CASSEVKQGPYEQYF
TRBJ2-1,.,TRBV5-8,.,TGTGCCAGCAGCAGAAGGAATGAGCAGTTCTTC,CASSRRNEQFF
TRBJ1-1,.,TRBV7-8,.,TGTGCCAGCAGCTTAGAAGACTGGCAGCGGGCTTTCTTT,CASSLEDWQRAFF
TRBJ2-1,.,TRBV9,.,TGTGCCAGCAGCCTTGGGCAAAATGAGCAGTTCTTC,CASSLGQNEQFF
TRBJ1-2,.,TRBV4-3,.,TGCGCCAGCAGCCAAGGCACCAATTACCTGTATGGCTACACCTTC,CASSQGTNYLYGYTF
TRBJ1-2,few,TRBV19,.,TGTGCCAGTGCGACAAGCTATGGCTACACCTTC,CASATSYGYTF
TRBJ2-5,once,TRBV12-3/TRBV12-4,TRBD2,TGTGCCAGCAGTCTCGGGACTAGCGGGAGACAGACCCAGTACTTC,CASSLGTSGRQTQYF
TRBJ1-4,.,TRBV5-4,.,TGTGCCAGCAGCTCCGGACGGCGGGGAGGTGAAAAACTGTTTTTT,CASSSGRRGGEKLFF
TRBJ2-7,.,TRBV6-2/TRBV6-3,.,TGTGCCAGCAGGCCAAGGATAGCGGAGCCCCCCTACGAGCAGTACTTC,CASRPRIAEPPYEQYF
TRBJ2-2,.,TRBV7-9,.,TGTGCCAGCAGCTCTCTAGGACACTCGACGAACACCGGGGAGCTGTTTTTT,CASSSLGHSTNTGELFF
TRBJ1-1,once,TRBV6-2/TRBV6-3,.,TGTGCCAGCAGTTACGGAAGGGAGACTGAAGCTTTCTTT,CASSYGRETEAFF
TRBJ2-3,.,TRBV7-6,TRBD2,TGTGCCAGCAGCTTAGGATGGCGGGAGGCCTTCACAGATACGCAGTATTTT,CASSLGWREAFTDTQYF
TRBJ2-3,.,TRBV5-1,.,TGCGCCAGCAGCTTGCAGGGGACCACAGATACGCAGTATTTT,CASSLQGTTDTQYF
TRBJ2-7,.,TRBV11-2,TRBD2,TGTGCCAGCAGCTCGCCTACGGGGGGGAACGAGCAGTACTTC,CASSSPTGGNEQYF
TRBJ1-1,once,TRBV30,TRBD1,TGTGCCTGGACACTTGACAGGGCGAACACTGAAGCTTTCTTT,CAWTLDRANTEAFF
TRBJ1-5,.,TRBV21-1,.,TGTGCCAGGACGGGGACAGGGGGGAACAATCAGCCCCAGCATTTT,CARTGTGGNNQPQHF
TRBJ1-1,.,TRBV7-9,.,TGTGCCAGCAGCCTGGACTACTCCCGTGAAGCTTTCTTT,CASSLDYSREAFF
TRBJ2-5,.,TRBV19,.,TGTGCCAATATGACAGAGTACCAAGAGACCCAGTACTTC,CANMTEYQETQYF
TRBJ2-3,.,TRBV7-2,TRBD2,TGTGCCAGCAGCCACTGGACTAGCGGGAGTTCAGATACGCAGTATTTT,CASSHWTSGSSDTQYF
TRBJ2-1,.,TRBV30,.,TGTGCCTGGAGTCGTCTCCTGGAAGAGCAGTTCTTC,CAWSRLLEEQFF
TRBJ1-3,.,TRBV5-6,.,TGTGCCAGCAGCTTTGGGGGACTGGACTTCACCATATATTTT,CASSFGGLDFTIYF
TRBJ1-2,.,TRBV18,.,TGTGCCAGCTCACCACCGAGGATTTCGGGGGACTATGGCTACACCTTC,CASSPPRISGDYGYTF
TRBJ2-5,.,TRBV12-3/TRBV12-4,.,TGTGCCAGCAGGGAAGAGGGTCAAGAGACCCAGTACTTC,CASREEGQETQYF